This T cell receptor beta chain was obtained from a study of cytomegalovirus exposure and HLA in healthy donors. General study points: The sole available immune exposure information was CMV serostatus. For TCR beta chains, V- and J-gene trimming was later linked to a missense DCLRE1C variant. The authors enumerated around 150 TCR beta chains as linked to cytomegalovirus.

Concerning this clone itself: Its target is unknown.

Trimming took 0 bases from V and 8 from J, leaving 14 bases between them. This CDR3 has 15 residues. CDR1 and CDR2 (germline): SGHRS, YFSETQ. Both 60 Vbeta primers and 13 Jbeta primers went into the PCR. The method was immunoSEQ multiplex PCR; TCRdb's version includes in-frame clones alone and lacks a portion of them. This table has some 98,000 clones, 55% to 75% appearing once. This sequence originates from a middle-aged man in good health and CMV-seronegative. The sequencing input was PBMCs. The V gene is TRBV5-1, the J gene TRBJ1-4; weak D call: TRBD1 (5 bases). The CDR3 reads CASSLGDGGNEKLFF. CDR3 coding DNA: TGCGCCAGCAGCTTGGGTGACGGGGGGAACGAAAAACTGTTTTTT.